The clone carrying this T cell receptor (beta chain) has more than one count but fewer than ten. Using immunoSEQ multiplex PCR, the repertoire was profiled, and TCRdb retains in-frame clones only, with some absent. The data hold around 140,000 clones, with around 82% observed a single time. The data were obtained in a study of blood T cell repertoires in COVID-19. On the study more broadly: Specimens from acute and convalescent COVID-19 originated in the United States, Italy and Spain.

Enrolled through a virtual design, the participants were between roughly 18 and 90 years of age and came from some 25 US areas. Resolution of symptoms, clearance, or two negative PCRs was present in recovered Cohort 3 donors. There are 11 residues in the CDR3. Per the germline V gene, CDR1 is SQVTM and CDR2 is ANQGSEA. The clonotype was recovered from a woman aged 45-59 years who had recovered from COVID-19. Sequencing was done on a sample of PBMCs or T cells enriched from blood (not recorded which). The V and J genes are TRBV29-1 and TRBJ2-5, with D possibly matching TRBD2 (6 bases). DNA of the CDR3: TGCACCGGAGGACGGGAGGAGACCCAGTACTTC. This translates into CTGGREETQYF.